This TCR beta chain was identified during a study of T cell responses to AZD1222 COVID-19 vaccine. Germline assignment: CDR1 SEHNR and CDR2 FQNEAQ (reference sequence). V was cut by 4 bases and J by 0 bases, with 12 bases left in between. The CDR3 covers 15 residues. Sequencing used immunoSEQ multiplex PCR; TCRdb keeps in-frame clones, though not all of them. Among about 120,000 clones listed, about 89% were seen once. Points from the study as a whole: Spike-specific TCR depth and breadth grew after two AZD1222 doses. Nearly half of spike-specific TCRs reportedly target unmutated variant regions.

This clone came up once. Its matching antigen is unknown. The starting material was peripheral blood, obtained on day 0 of AZD1222 vaccination. The receptor comes from an adult in good health. The genes are TRBV7-9 and TRBJ1-1; D is perhaps TRBD1 (6 bases). CDR3: CASSSRGEVNTEAFF. The CDR3 nucleotides read TGTGCCAGCAGCTCCAGGGGTGAGGTGAACACTGAAGCTTTCTTT.